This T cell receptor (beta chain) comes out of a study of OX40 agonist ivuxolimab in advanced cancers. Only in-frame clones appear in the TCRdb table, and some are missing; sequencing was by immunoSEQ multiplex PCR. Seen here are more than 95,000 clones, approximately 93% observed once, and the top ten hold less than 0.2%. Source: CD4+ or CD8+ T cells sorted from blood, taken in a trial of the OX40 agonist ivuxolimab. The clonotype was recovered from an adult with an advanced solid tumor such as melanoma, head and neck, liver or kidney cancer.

This CDR3 is CASSLQGVETQYF. CDR3 coding DNA: TGTGCCAGCAGCTTACAGGGGGTAGAGACCCAGTACTTC. This sequence joins TRBV7-2 and TRBJ2-5, with 7 bases identical to TRBD1. The CDR3 totals 13 residues. With 2 bases clipped from V and 4 bases from J, the junction kept 1 base outside the gene matches. Germline loops: CDR1 SGHTA, CDR2 FQGNSA.